Presented here are 21 T cell receptor beta chains from one specimen sequenced in a study of beta chain features in type 1 diabetes. The investigators reverse transcribed all of the isolated RNA, so they sequenced expressed TCRB transcripts. The method was immunoSEQ multiplex PCR; TCRdb's version includes in-frame clones alone and lacks a portion of them. The sample consists of about 470,000 clones, over 25% of them appearing once. Input material: naive CD4+ T cells from blood. Source of these receptors: a man in his late teens or twenties in good health.

This clone turned up a few times. This rearrangement joins TRBV27 to TRBJ2-6; no definite D call. This CDR3 comprises 16 residues. Germline CDR1 and CDR2: MNHEY and SMNVEV (reference sequence). V was pared by 3 bases and J by 4 bases, with 13 bases between. The CDR3 is CASSFDRRLGANVLTF. The CDR3 DNA reads as TGTGCCAGCAGTTTCGACCGTCGGTTAGGGGCCAACGTCCTGACTTTC.

The chain employs TRBV30 and TRBJ2-5; D gene unclear. Trimming cost V 1 base and J 9 bases, with 15 bases left between them. The CDR3 sequence is 13 residues long. From germline, CDR1 is GTSNPN and CDR2 SVGIG (reference sequence). CDR3 protein: CAWSGAPKSAQYF. Written as DNA, the CDR3 is TGTGCCTGGAGTGGGGCCCCTAAATCGGCCCAGTACTTC.

This clone was observed a few times. This chain uses TRBV10-3 with TRBJ2-3; 9 nucleotides line up with TRBD2. The CDR3 has 14 residues. Trimming at V came to 8 bases and at J to 6 bases, leaving 9 bases not matched to a gene. The germline V gene has CDR1 ENHRY and CDR2 SYGVKD. The CDR3 sequence is CAIAPSGIGDTQYF. For the CDR3, the DNA is TGTGCCATCGCCCCTAGCGGGATTGGCGATACGCAGTATTTT.

This clone turned up a few times. J is TRBJ2-5 and V is TRBV7-2, with D possibly TRBD1 on 6 matching bases. The CDR3 is 15 amino acids. CDR1 is SGHTA and CDR2 is FQGNSA in the germline V gene. Trimming took 1 base from V and 4 from J, leaving 13 bases between them. CDR3 nucleotides: TGTGCCAGCAGCTTAGACAGGGCCCGAACAGAGACCCAGTACTTC. It translates to CASSLDRARTETQYF.

This clone was counted only a few times. The J gene is TRBJ2-1, the V gene TRBV7-9; D uncertain. The CDR3 consists of 12 residues. V was trimmed by 5 bases and J by 6 bases, leaving 8 bases between them. The germline CDR1 and CDR2 sequences are SEHNR and FQNEAQ (reference sequence). The CDR3 region is CASSPPLNEQFF. In DNA, the CDR3 is TGTGCCAGCAGCCCGCCTCTCAATGAGCAGTTCTTC.

This clone was counted a single time. The rearrangement joins TRBV18 to TRBJ2-7; 9 positions match TRBD2. V was pared by 3 bases and J by 3 bases, with 6 bases of the junction left unmatched. CDR3 size: 15 residues. Per germline, CDR1 KGHSH and CDR2 LQKENI. The CDR3 bases are TGTGCCAGCTCACCGGTCTCGCGGGAGGGCTACGAGCAGTACTTC. This gives the protein CASSPVSREGYEQYF. Full variable domain (rest looked up from reference TRBV18 and TRBJ2-7): NAGVMQNPRHLVRRRGQEARLRCSPMKGHSHVYWYRQLPEEGLKFMVYLQKENIIDESGMPKERFSAEFPKEGPSILRIQQVVRGDSAAYFCASSPVSREGYEQYFGPGTRLTVT.

Only a few counts were recorded for this clone. The gene calls are TRBV30 and TRBJ2-1; no firm D call. This CDR3 contains 13 residues. V lost 1 base to trimming and J lost 5 bases, with 9 bases between them. Germline V lookup: CDR1 GTSNPN, CDR2 SVGIG (reference sequence). The CDR3 region has the DNA TGTGCCTGGAGTGCCGGGTCCAACAATGAGCAGTTCTTC. It encodes CAWSAGSNNEQFF.

The chain uses TRBV7-2 and TRBJ2-7; the D is unclear. Germline V gives CDR1 SGHTA, CDR2 FQGNSA. V lost 1 base and J 7 bases, leaving 20 bases between the germline ends. The CDR3 length is 16 residues. This CDR3 is CASSLVGWADVREQYF. In DNA, the CDR3 is TGTGCCAGCAGCTTAGTGGGATGGGCCGACGTCAGGGAGCAGTACTTC.

The J gene is TRBJ1-1, the V gene TRBV18; 9 nucleotides align to TRBD1. V shed 4 bases, J shed 1 base, and the junction held 4 bases outside the gene matches. CDR3 size: 15 residues. In germline, CDR1 is KGHSH, CDR2 LQKENI. For the CDR3, the DNA is TGTGCCAGCTCACAAGGGGACAGGGCGAACACTGAAGCTTTCTTT. Its protein product is CASSQGDRANTEAFF. Together with reference TRBV18 and TRBJ1-1, the CDR3 gives the full variable domain: NAGVMQNPRHLVRRRGQEARLRCSPMKGHSHVYWYRQLPEEGLKFMVYLQKENIIDESGMPKERFSAEFPKEGPSILRIQQVVRGDSAAYFCASSQGDRANTEAFFGQGTRLTVV.

CDR3 protein: CASSGRQAPTEAFF. CDR3 nucleotide sequence: TGTGCCAGCAGTGGCCGACAGGCGCCCACTGAAGCTTTCTTT. This chain uses TRBV25-1 with TRBJ1-1; D is possibly TRBD1 (6 bases). V was clipped by 4 bases and J by 4 bases, with 13 bases between them. The CDR3 covers 14 residues. Looked up from germline, CDR1 is MGHDK and CDR2 is SYGVNS.

Concerning this clone: This CDR3 is also generated by other DNA sequences in the sample. This sequence joins TRBV9 and TRBJ2-1; 8 bases line up with TRBD2. Germline trimming cut 1 base from V and 1 base from J; bases unmatched to any gene: 1. The CDR3 is 15 residues long. Germline V CDR1 and CDR2: SGDLS, YYNGEE. CDR3 in amino acids: CASSVTSGSYNEQFF. The CDR3, as DNA: TGTGCCAGCAGCGTAACTAGCGGATCCTACAATGAGCAGTTCTTC. The full variable domain, its missing parts supplied by reference TRBV9 and TRBJ2-1, is DSGVTQTPKHLITATGQRVTLRCSPRSGDLSVYWYQQSLDQGLQFLIQYYNGEERAKGNILERFSAQQFPDLHSELNLSSLELGDSALYFCASSVTSGSYNEQFFGPGTRLTVL.

This clone was counted only a few times. This rearrangement joins TRBV2 to TRBJ1-2, with 10 nucleotides matching TRBD1. The CDR3 runs 15 residues. V lost 3 bases and J lost 5; bases outside the gene matches: 6. Germline-derived CDR1 and CDR2 are SNHLY and FYNNEI. The DNA of the CDR3 is TGTGCCAGCAGTGACCGGGACAGGGGAGGATATGGCTACACCTTC. Its protein is CASSDRDRGGYGYTF. The full variable domain, in which reference TRBV2 and TRBJ1-2 provide the parts outside the CDR3, is EPEVTQTPSHQVTQMGQEVILRCVPISNHLYFYWYRQILGQKVEFLVSFYNNEISEKSEIFDDQFSVERPDGSNFTLKIRSTKLEDSAMYFCASSDRDRGGYGYTFGSGTRLTVV.

The CDR3 nucleotides read TGCGCCAGCAGCTCCTGGGAGAGGGAATTAAACACTGAAGCTTTCTTT. Encoded protein: CASSSWERELNTEAFF. The chain is built from TRBV4-1 and TRBJ1-1; D is unclear. Germline assignment: CDR1 MGHRA and CDR2 YSYEKL. The CDR3 covers 16 residues. V lost 5 bases and J lost 2, with 18 bases in between.

This clone was recorded a few times. A read error may account for a junction end that differs from germline. The chain combines TRBV7-2 with TRBJ2-5; D uncertain. This CDR3 comprises 14 residues. Germline V gene data show CDR1 as SGHTA and CDR2 as FQGNSA. The CDR3: CASSFAGVQETQDF. CDR3 DNA: TGTGCCAGCAGCTTCGCCGGCGTTCAAGAGACCCAGGACTTC.

In its sample, this clone was seen a few times. This sequence joins TRBV29-1 and TRBJ2-1; weak D call: TRBD2 (6 bases). V lost 4 bases, J lost 4 bases, and 17 bases lay in between. This CDR3 has 15 amino acids. Germline CDR1 reads SQVTM; CDR2 reads ANQGSEA. The CDR3 DNA reads as TGCAGCGTTGTACCCCCCGTGGGGGGATACAATGAGCAGTTCTTC. Its translation: CSVVPPVGGYNEQFF.

The chain employs TRBV5-1 and TRBJ2-1; 7 bases match TRBD1. Unmatched junction bases numbered 5, after V lost 0 bases and J lost 5 bases. The CDR3 loop spans 15 amino acids. Germline CDR1 SGHRS, CDR2 YFSETQ. CDR3 region: CASSLDGTANNEQFF. The CDR3 coding sequence is TGCGCCAGCAGCTTGGATGGGACAGCCAACAATGAGCAGTTCTTC.

The CDR3 DNA reads as TGTGCCTGTCTCCGGGACGGCCAATTGAATGAAAAACTGTTTTTT. It translates to CACLRDGQLNEKLFF. The V and J genes are TRBV30 and TRBJ1-4, with D perhaps TRBD1 (5 bases). This CDR3 spans 15 amino acids. V lost 6 bases and J 5 bases, leaving 19 bases between the germline ends. Germline lookup yields CDR1 GTSNPN and CDR2 SVGIG (reference sequence).

The chain uses TRBV30 and TRBJ1-2; tentatively, D is TRBD1 (5 bases). Germline V CDR1 and CDR2: GTSNPN, SVGIG (reference sequence). This CDR3 region has 13 residues. The V gene lost 5 bases and the J gene lost 4 bases, with 14 bases spanning the gap. The DNA of the CDR3 is TGTGCCTGGGAGGCGGGGCACGGCTATGGCTACACCTTC. It codes for CAWEAGHGYGYTF.

This clone occurred a few times. The chain joins TRBV9 to TRBJ2-5, with D possibly being TRBD1 (6 bases). The CDR3 is made up of 15 amino acids. Trimming removed 3 bases at V and 6 bases at J, with 18 bases between. Germline values: CDR1 SGDLS, CDR2 YYNGEE. CDR3 coding DNA: TGTGCCAGCAGCGCCGGTGGGTCAGGGGCGCAGACCCAGTACTTC. Translation gives CASSAGGSGAQTQYF.

The V gene is TRBV5-6, the J gene TRBJ2-7; D not resolved. Trimming took 1 base from V and 7 from J, leaving 6 bases between them. This CDR3 is built from 11 residues. Germline CDR1 SGHDT, CDR2 YYEEEE. CDR3 nucleotide sequence: TGTGCCAGCAGCTTGTACGGGGAGCAGTACTTC. Residues: CASSLYGEQYF. Supplemented by reference TRBV5-6 and TRBJ2-7, the full variable domain reads DAGVTQSPTHLIKTRGQQVTLRCSPKSGHDTVSWYQQALGQGPQFIFQYYEEEERQRGNFPDRFSGHQFPNYSSELNVNALLLGDSALYLCASSLYGEQYFGPGTRLTVT.

This clone was seen more than once but under ten times. CDR3 region: CASTVLGGAGNQPQHF. The CDR3 DNA follows: TGTGCCAGCACTGTACTCGGGGGTGCTGGCAATCAGCCCCAGCATTTT. The chain has TRBV6-6 and TRBJ1-5; D may be TRBD1 (5 bases). Looked up from germline, CDR1 is MNHNY and CDR2 is SVGAGI (reference sequence). V shed 7 bases and J shed 2 bases, with 18 bases lying between them. CDR3 length equals 16 residues.